This T cell receptor beta chain was found in a study of shared clonotypes between healthy human individuals. Study-wide results and limits: The researchers took only blood, and tissue repertoires probably look different. Represented diversity, genetic and exposure-history alike, was limited by few donors. The study found about 5.1% of naive CD4 clonotypes shared across a few donors.

The CDR3 is 15 amino acids. Germline V lookup: CDR1 SEHNR, CDR2 FQNEAQ (reference sequence). The V and J ends lost 4 bases and 1 base respectively, with 14 bases between them. To note about this clone: Its antigen is undetermined.

Using immunoSEQ multiplex PCR, the repertoire was profiled, and TCRdb retains in-frame clones only, with some absent. The repertoire holds millions of clones, with roughly 91% as singletons. Terminally differentiated effector memory CD45RA+ cells were left out of the naive CD8 fraction, which was CD45RO-negative and positively selected for CCR7. Sequences were obtained from naive CD8+ T cells from PBMCs. The chain joins TRBV7-9 to TRBJ2-7; the D call may be TRBD1 or TRBD2 (7 bases each). The clonotype comes from a young man in good health. Some clones in this sample may be carry-over from other donors' samples. The CDR3 nucleotides read TGTGCCAGCAGCTCCGACAGGGAGGGATCCTACGAGCAGTACTTC. Translation gives CASSSDREGSYEQYF.